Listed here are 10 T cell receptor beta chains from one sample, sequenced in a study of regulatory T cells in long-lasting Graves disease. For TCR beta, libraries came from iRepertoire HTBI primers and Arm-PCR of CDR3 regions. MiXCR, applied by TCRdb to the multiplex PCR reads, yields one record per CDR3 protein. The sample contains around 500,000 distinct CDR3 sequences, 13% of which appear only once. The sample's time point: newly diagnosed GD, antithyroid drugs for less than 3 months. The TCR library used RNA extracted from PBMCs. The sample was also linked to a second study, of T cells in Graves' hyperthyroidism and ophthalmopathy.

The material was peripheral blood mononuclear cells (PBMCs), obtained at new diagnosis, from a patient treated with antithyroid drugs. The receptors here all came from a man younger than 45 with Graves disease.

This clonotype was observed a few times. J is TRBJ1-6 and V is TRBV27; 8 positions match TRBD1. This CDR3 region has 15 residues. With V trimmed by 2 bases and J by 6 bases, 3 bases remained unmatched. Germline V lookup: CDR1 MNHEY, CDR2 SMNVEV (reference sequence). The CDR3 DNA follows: TGTGCCAGCAGTTTACAGGGGGCGGTTAATTCACCCCTCCACTTT. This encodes CASSLQGAVNSPLHF.

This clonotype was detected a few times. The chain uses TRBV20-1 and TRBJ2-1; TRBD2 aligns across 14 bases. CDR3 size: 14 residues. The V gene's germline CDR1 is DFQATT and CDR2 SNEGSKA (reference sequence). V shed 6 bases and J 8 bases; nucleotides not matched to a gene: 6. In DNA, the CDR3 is TGCAGTGCAACGACTAGCGGGAGGGCCCATGAGCAGTTCTTC. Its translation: CSATTSGRAHEQFF.

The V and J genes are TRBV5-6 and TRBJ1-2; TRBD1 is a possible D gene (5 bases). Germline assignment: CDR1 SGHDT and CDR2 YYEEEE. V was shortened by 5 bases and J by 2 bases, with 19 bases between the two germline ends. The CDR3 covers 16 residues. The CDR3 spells CASRIYGGVTNYGYTF. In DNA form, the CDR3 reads TGTGCCAGCAGAATCTACGGGGGGGTGACAAACTATGGCTACACCTTC.

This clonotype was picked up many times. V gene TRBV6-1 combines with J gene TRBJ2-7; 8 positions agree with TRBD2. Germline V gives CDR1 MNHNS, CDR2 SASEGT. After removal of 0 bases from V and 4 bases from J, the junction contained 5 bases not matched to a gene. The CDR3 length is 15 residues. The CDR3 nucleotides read TGTGCCAGCAGTGAAGCAGCGGGAGAGGTATACGAGCAGTACTTC. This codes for CASSEAAGEVYEQYF.

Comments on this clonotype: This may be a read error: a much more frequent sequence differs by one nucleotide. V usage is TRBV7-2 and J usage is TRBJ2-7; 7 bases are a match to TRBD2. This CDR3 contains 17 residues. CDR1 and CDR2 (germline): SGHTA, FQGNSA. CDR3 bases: TGTGCCAGCAGCTTACTTGGCGGGTCTAGCGGATCCTACGGGCAGTACTTC. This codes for CASSLLGGSSGSYGQYF.

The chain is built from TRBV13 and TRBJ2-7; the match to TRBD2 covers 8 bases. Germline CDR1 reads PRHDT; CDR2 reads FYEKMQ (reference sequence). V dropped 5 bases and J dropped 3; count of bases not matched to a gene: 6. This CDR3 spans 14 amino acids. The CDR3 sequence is CASSPGRGHYEQYF. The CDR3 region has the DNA TGTGCCAGCAGCCCCGGGAGGGGCCACTACGAGCAGTACTTC.

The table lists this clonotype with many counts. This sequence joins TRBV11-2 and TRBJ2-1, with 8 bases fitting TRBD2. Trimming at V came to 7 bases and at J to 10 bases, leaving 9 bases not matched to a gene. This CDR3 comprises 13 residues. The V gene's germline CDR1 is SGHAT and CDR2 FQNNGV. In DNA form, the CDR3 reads TGTGCCAGCATCAATATACGGGGGGGAGAGCAGTTCTTC. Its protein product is CASINIRGGEQFF.

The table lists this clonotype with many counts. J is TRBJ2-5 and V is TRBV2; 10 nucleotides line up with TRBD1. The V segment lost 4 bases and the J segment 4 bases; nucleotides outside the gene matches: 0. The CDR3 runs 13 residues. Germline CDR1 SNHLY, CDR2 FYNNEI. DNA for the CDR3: TGTGCCAGCAGTGGGGACAGGGGAGAGACCCAGTACTTC. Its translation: CASSGDRGETQYF.

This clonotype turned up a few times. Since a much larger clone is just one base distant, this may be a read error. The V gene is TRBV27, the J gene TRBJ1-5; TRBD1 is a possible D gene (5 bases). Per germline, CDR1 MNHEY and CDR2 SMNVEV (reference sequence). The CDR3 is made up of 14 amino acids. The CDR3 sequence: CAGSLSTEAQPQHF. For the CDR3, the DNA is TGTGCCGGCAGTTTATCGACAGAAGCTCAGCCCCAGCATTTT.

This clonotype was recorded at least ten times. CDR3 sequence (DNA): TGCGCCAGCAGCTTCATACAGGGTGGGGACACTGAAGCTTTCTTT. Protein: CASSFIQGGDTEAFF. The chain employs TRBV5-1 and TRBJ1-1, with a possible D match to TRBD1 (6 bases). V lost 2 bases and J 3 bases, leaving 14 bases between the germline ends. CDR1 and CDR2 (germline): SGHRS, YFSETQ. There are 15 residues in the CDR3. Combining the CDR3 with reference TRBV5-1 and TRBJ1-1 gives the whole variable domain KAGVTQTPRYLIKTRGQQVTLSCSPISGHRSVSWYQQTPGQGLQFLFEYFSETQRNKGNFPGRFSGRQFSNSRSEMNVSTLELGDSALYLCASSFIQGGDTEAFFGQGTRLTVV.